What follows are 15 T cell receptor beta chains derived from one specimen sequenced in a study of blood T cell repertoires in COVID-19. Clones were sequenced by immunoSEQ multiplex PCR, and TCRdb holds only the in-frame ones, with some missing. In the table there are 140,000 to 150,000 clones, around 84% of which are singletons. What was sequenced was peripheral blood. These receptors came from a man aged 55 to 70 with active or convalescent COVID-19.

In DNA form, the CDR3 reads TGTGCCAGCAGTTTGGGACAGGGGTACCAAGAGACCCAGTACTTC. Amino acid sequence: CASSLGQGYQETQYF. The V gene is TRBV11-3, the J gene TRBJ2-5; 10 bases are shared with TRBD1. The CDR3 covers 15 residues. Germline CDR1 reads SGHNT; CDR2 reads YENEEA. V lost 6 bases and J lost 0; bases outside the gene matches: 4. The full variable domain, rest sourced from reference TRBV11-3 and TRBJ2-5, is EAGVVQSPRYKIIEKKQPVAFWCNPISGHNTLYWYLQNLGQGPELLIRYENEEAVDDSQLPKDRFSAERLKGVDSTLKIQPAELGDSAVYLCASSLGQGYQETQYFGPGTRLLVL.

V gene TRBV5-1 combines with J gene TRBJ1-1, with D uncertain. The CDR3 has 14 amino acids. Germline V gives CDR1 SGHRS, CDR2 YFSETQ. Trimming removed 4 bases from V and 1 base from J, with 11 bases in between. CDR3 loop: CASSPARGNTEAFF. The CDR3 DNA reads TGCGCCAGCAGCCCAGCCCGGGGGAACACTGAAGCTTTCTTT.

The CDR3 spells CASSQGVSTDTQYF. In DNA, the CDR3 is TGCGCCAGCAGCCAAGGCGTCAGCACAGATACGCAGTATTTT. The V call is TRBV4-3, the J call TRBJ2-3, with D unresolved. The V and J ends lost 1 base and 0 bases respectively, with 5 bases between them. This CDR3 has 14 residues. Germline V gives CDR1 LGHNA, CDR2 YSLEER.

The chain uses TRBV27 and TRBJ2-5; TRBD1 agrees at 7 bases. V trimming: 6 bases; J trimming: 4 bases; junction bases outside the gene matches: 11. The CDR3 consists of 15 residues. In germline, CDR1 is MNHEY, CDR2 SMNVEV (reference sequence). The CDR3 coding sequence is TGTGCCAGCAGGGGAGTACAGGGGTCGGGAGAGACCCAGTACTTC. As protein: CASRGVQGSGETQYF.

This clone has only a few counts. The rearrangement uses TRBV15 and TRBJ1-2, with 8 nucleotides matching TRBD1. Trimming removed 5 bases from V and 2 bases from J; junction bases left unmatched: 4. The CDR3 runs 14 residues. Germline V gene lookup returns CDR1 LNHNV and CDR2 YYDKDF (reference sequence). The CDR3 region is CATSYRTGNYGYTF. In DNA form, the CDR3 reads TGTGCCACCAGCTACCGGACAGGGAACTATGGCTACACCTTC.

The chain has TRBV5-5 and TRBJ2-2; 7 positions match TRBD1. CDR1 SGHKS and CDR2 YYEKEE come from the germline V gene (reference sequence). V shed 4 bases, J shed 0 bases, and the junction held 3 bases outside the gene matches. The CDR3 spans 15 residues. CDR3 sequence reads: CASSPGTANTGELFF. In DNA, the CDR3 is TGTGCCAGCAGCCCAGGGACAGCGAACACCGGGGAGCTGTTTTTT.

V and J are TRBV7-2 and TRBJ1-3; perhaps TRBD1 as D (5 bases). V lost 0 bases and J lost 4, with 7 bases in between. Germline CDR1 and CDR2: SGHTA and FQGNSA. This CDR3 is built from 14 residues. The CDR3 sequence: CASSLAAGGNTIYF. Here the CDR3 DNA reads TGTGCCAGCAGCTTAGCGGCAGGGGGAAACACCATATATTTT. The complete variable domain, with remaining parts taken from reference TRBV7-2 and TRBJ1-3, reads GAGVSQSPSNKVTEKGKDVELRCDPISGHTALYWYRQSLGQGLEFLIYFQGNSAPDKSGLPSDRFSAERTGGSVSTLTIQRTQQEDSAVYLCASSLAAGGNTIYFGEGSWLTVV.

Ten or more counts support this clone. The chain carries TRBV7-9 and TRBJ2-1; D is possibly TRBD2 (6 bases). V lost 9 bases and J 2 bases, leaving 11 bases between the germline ends. The CDR3 has 13 amino acids. Germline values: CDR1 SEHNR, CDR2 FQNEAQ (reference sequence). CDR3 nucleotide sequence: TGTGCCAGGGCGAGCGGGCCCTACAATGAGCAGTTCTTC. Translation: CARASGPYNEQFF.

V and J are TRBV5-6 and TRBJ2-7; the match to TRBD1 covers 10 bases. V was pared by 4 bases and J by 3 bases, with 10 bases of the junction left unmatched. The CDR3 is 16 amino acids. Germline CDR1 reads SGHDT; CDR2 reads YYEEEE. DNA for the CDR3: TGTGCCAGCAGCCTGGGTGGGACAGGGGTTTTCTACGAGCAGTACTTC. The encoded protein is CASSLGGTGVFYEQYF.

This rearrangement joins TRBV5-1 to TRBJ1-2, with a possible D match to TRBD1 (5 bases). V gave up 4 bases and J gave up 8 bases, with 18 bases separating them. This CDR3 is built from 14 residues. CDR1 is SGHRS, CDR2 YFSETQ, per germline. The CDR3 sequence: CASSAGTAGGGYTF. In DNA, the CDR3 is TGCGCCAGCAGCGCCGGGACGGCCGGGGGAGGCTACACCTTC.

This sequence joins TRBV5-4 and TRBJ2-1; 7 nucleotides match TRBD2. Trimming at V came to 3 bases and at J to 4 bases, leaving 10 bases not matched to a gene. Germline CDR1 is SGHNT and CDR2 is YYREEE (reference sequence). There are 16 residues in the CDR3. CDR3 loop: CASSSIAGDGYNEQFF. In DNA, the CDR3 is TGTGCCAGCAGCTCTATAGCGGGCGATGGGTACAATGAGCAGTTCTTC.

The rearrangement joins TRBV5-4 to TRBJ2-1, with a possible D match to TRBD2 (6 bases). CDR1 is SGHNT, CDR2 YYREEE, per germline (reference sequence). This CDR3 has 17 residues. Trimming removed 4 bases from V and 1 base from J, with 18 bases in between. Written as DNA, the CDR3 is TGTGCCAGCAGCCCCCTGAATGGGAGGCTTTCCTACAATGAGCAGTTCTTC. This encodes CASSPLNGRLSYNEQFF.

The chain links TRBV2 to TRBJ2-1, with 16 bases matching TRBD2. Looked up from germline, CDR1 is SNHLY and CDR2 is FYNNEI. V shed 6 bases and J 9 bases; nucleotides not matched to a gene: 5. This CDR3 region has 15 residues. The CDR3 sequence: CASRGLAGGYGEQFF. The CDR3 nucleotides are TGTGCCAGCAGGGGACTAGCGGGAGGGTACGGTGAGCAGTTCTTC.

This chain connects TRBV5-1 to TRBJ1-5; D gene uncertain. CDR1 and CDR2 from the germline V gene are SGHRS and YFSETQ. This CDR3 has 15 amino acids. V shed 0 bases and J shed 3 bases, with 10 bases lying between them. CDR3 loop: CASSLVAGLNQPQHF. CDR3 nucleotides: TGCGCCAGCAGCTTGGTAGCGGGTCTCAATCAGCCCCAGCATTTT.

This clone is a singleton in its sample. The chain has TRBV28 and TRBJ1-6; TRBD1 agrees at 7 bases. In germline, CDR1 is MDHEN, CDR2 SYDVKM. The CDR3 is 16 residues long. V shed 10 bases and J 1 base; nucleotides not matched to a gene: 10. The DNA of the CDR3 is TGTGCCACCGCTCAGGGGGGTAGGTCCTATAATTCACCCCTCCACTTT. Protein sequence: CATAQGGRSYNSPLHF.